These T cell receptor beta chains were read from a single sample in a study of T cell changes during pregnancy in multiple sclerosis. Measured with immunoSEQ multiplex PCR; TCRdb has only the in-frame clones, and not every one. The data show tens of thousands of clones, more than 75% seen once. The specimen comprised peripheral blood, sampled in the third trimester of pregnancy. These receptor sequences come from a female donor with multiple sclerosis, enrolled in a pregnancy study. Both conserved end residues are part of each CDR3. A D gene is named only where the DNA matches it firmly. The size of a clone is reported for some rows only, either as once, few or many, or as a class for expanded clones.

>TRBJ1-2|TRBV7-8|-|TRBD1
CASSSGTGALSGDGYTF
TGTGCCAGCAGCTCCGGGACAGGGGCCCTCTCTGGGGATGGCTACACCTTC
>TRBJ2-5|TRBV18|-|-
CASSPPIQGSFQETQYF
TGTGCCAGCTCACCACCCATCCAGGGGTCCTTTCAAGAGACCCAGTACTTC
>TRBJ1-1|TRBV6-6|-|-
CASSYETRGQAFF
TGTGCCAGCAGTTACGAGACTAGGGGACAAGCTTTCTTT
>TRBJ1-3|TRBV15|once|-
CATSRESRQSGNTIYF
TGTGCCACCAGCAGAGAATCGAGACAGTCTGGAAACACCATATATTTT
>TRBJ2-2|TRBV7-8|-|-
CASSLNGPGYTGELFF
TGTGCCAGCAGCTTAAACGGGCCGGGGTACACCGGGGAGCTGTTTTTT
>TRBJ2-7|TRBV5-6|-|-
CASSLEYGGPSYEQYF
TGTGCCAGCAGCTTGGAGTATGGGGGCCCCTCCTACGAGCAGTACTTC
>TRBJ1-2|TRBV28|-|-
CATGRDGAESYGYTF
TGTGCCACGGGTAGGGATGGGGCCGAAAGCTATGGCTACACCTTC
>TRBJ2-2|TRBV6-1|-|TRBD2
CASSESIGGMNTGELFF
TGTGCCAGCAGTGAATCTATCGGGGGGATGAACACCGGGGAGCTGTTTTTT
>TRBJ2-7|TRBV7-9|-|-
CASSLVAEQYF
TGTGCCAGCAGCTTAGTAGCCGAGCAGTACTTC
>TRBJ1-3|TRBV19|-|-
CASTDRFFSGNTIYF
TGTGCCAGTACAGACAGGTTCTTCTCTGGAAACACCATATATTTT
>TRBJ1-6|TRBV7-9|few|-
CASSLDSGVGSPLHF
TGTGCCAGCAGCTTAGATTCAGGGGTTGGTTCACCCCTCCACTTT
>TRBJ1-1|TRBV6-1|-|-
CASSAGVAYTEAFF
TGTGCCAGCAGTGCCGGGGTCGCGTACACTGAAGCTTTCTTT
>TRBJ2-1|TRBV4-1|-|TRBD2
CASSLRTSGGADEQFF
TGCGCCAGCAGCCTACGGACTAGCGGGGGGGCCGATGAGCAGTTCTTC
>TRBJ1-4|TRBV7-9|-|-
CATPGLRGEKLFF
TGTGCCACCCCGGGGCTCAGGGGTGAAAAACTGTTTTTT
>TRBJ1-2|TRBV19|-|-
CASSNVQGYGYTF
TGTGCCAGTAGTAATGTTCAGGGCTATGGCTACACCTTC
>TRBJ2-7|TRBV5-4|few|TRBD1
CASSYGGQPYEQYF
TGTGCCAGCAGTTATGGGGGACAGCCCTACGAGCAGTACTTC
>TRBJ1-1|TRBV27|-|-
CASSFGRHTEAFF
TGTGCCAGCAGTTTTGGGAGGCACACTGAAGCTTTCTTT
>TRBJ2-3|TRBV19|-|TRBD2
CASSMTSGDLSTDTQYF
TGTGCCAGTAGTATGACTAGCGGGGATCTTTCCACAGATACGCAGTATTTT
>TRBJ2-5|TRBV29-1|-|TRBD1
CSVNRGSGETQYF
TGCAGCGTAAACAGGGGATCGGGGGAGACCCAGTACTTC
>TRBJ2-7|TRBV7-6|-|TRBD2
CASSLGLASDEQYF
TGTGCCAGCAGCTTAGGACTAGCGAGCGACGAGCAGTACTTC
>TRBJ2-1|TRBV5-1|-|TRBD1
CASSRDRVSYNEQFF
TGCGCCAGCAGCAGGGACAGAGTCTCCTACAATGAGCAGTTCTTC
>TRBJ2-5|TRBV7-9|-|-
CASTSPRRELQETQYF
TGTGCCAGCACCTCCCCCCGGAGGGAACTCCAAGAGACCCAGTACTTC
>TRBJ1-6|TRBV6-1|-|-
CASSERGGVYNSPLHF
TGTGCCAGCAGTGAAAGGGGGGGCGTTTATAATTCACCCCTCCACTTT
>TRBJ1-2|TRBV21-1|-|-
CASSKLLGLYGYTF
TGTGCCAGCAGCAAACTCCTAGGCCTATATGGCTACACCTTC
>TRBJ2-7|TRBV4-1|-|TRBD1
CASSQPRGFEQYF
TGCGCCAGCAGCCAGCCCAGGGGGTTCGAGCAGTACTTC
>TRBJ2-7|TRBV5-1|-|TRBD2
CASTLGIAGGHTYEQYF
TGCGCCAGCACCCTAGGGATAGCGGGGGGACACACCTACGAGCAGTACTTC
>TRBJ1-6|TRBV4-1|-|-
CASSQDHRVGEWTYNSPLHF
TGCGCCAGCAGCCAAGATCACAGGGTGGGTGAATGGACCTATAATTCACCCCTCCACTTT